This T cell receptor beta chain appears in the sequencing data of a study of shared clonotypes between healthy human individuals. Produced via immunoSEQ multiplex PCR; TCRdb's table is partial and in-frame only. The table lists 650,000 to 700,000 clones, roughly 91% of them singletons. The CDR3 totals 16 residues. The junction had 6 bases not matched to a gene; V was cut back by 3 bases and J by 1 base. Per germline, CDR1 MNHNS and CDR2 SASEGT. The sequence derives from a man aged 18 to 29 in good health. Some clones in this sample may be carry-over from other donors' samples. This chain joins TRBV6-1 and TRBJ1-5; 7 bases are a match to TRBD1. What was sequenced was memory CD8+ T cells from PBMCs. Described subset: CD45RO+ cells pooled with CCR7-negative TemRA cells. The CDR3 DNA is TGTGCCAGCAGTGACCGCCCAGGGGGGAGCAATCAGCCCCAGCATTTT. Amino acids: CASSDRPGGSNQPQHF.